A selection of T cell receptor beta chains follows, all from one sample in a study of blood T cells in healthy people across ages. Each CDR3 protein is one row after TCRdb ran MiXCR on the 5' RACE reads. This sample has some 1.5 million distinct CDR3 sequences, with approximately 30% found just once. Sequencing was done on a sample of blood. These receptors came from a young woman in good health. Each CDR3 is given with its conserved first and last residue. A D gene is named only where the DNA matches it firmly. Not every row has a clone size; where given, it reads once, few, many or a size class.

clone_size | j_call | v_call | d_call | cdr3_nt | cdr3_aa
few | TRBJ2-2 | TRBV7-9 | - | TGTGCCAGCACCACAGGAGTCGTGGAGCTGTTTTTT | CASTTGVVELFF
few | TRBJ2-5 | TRBV7-2 | - | TGTGCCAGCAGCTTAGCGCTGGAGGGACCCCAAGAGACCCAGTACTTC | CASSLALEGPQETQYF
- | TRBJ2-5 | TRBV3-1 | - | TGTGCCAGCAGCCGTTGGACTGGTGACGGGGAGACCCAGTACTTC | CASSRWTGDGETQYF
- | TRBJ1-2 | TRBV13 | TRBD1 | TGTGCCGGCAGCTTAGGCCCTCGGACAGGGGGCTCCTATGGCTACACCTTC | CAGSLGPRTGGSYGYTF
- | TRBJ2-1 | TRBV4-3 | - | TGCGCCAGCAGCGGAACTGTAGCGGAGATCTACAATGAGCAGTTCTTC | CASSGTVAEIYNEQFF
few | TRBJ2-4 | TRBV20-1 | TRBD1 | TGCAGTGCCAGCACAGGGGGAAACATTCAGTACTTC | CSASTGGNIQYF
few | TRBJ2-3 | TRBV10-2 | TRBD1 | TGCGCCAGCAGTGAGTCGATAGGGACAGGGGGCGGAGATACGCAGTATTTT | CASSESIGTGGGDTQYF
few | TRBJ2-4 | TRBV20-1 | - | TGCAGTGCCCCGGACGGTCTAAACATTCAGTACTTC | CSAPDGLNIQYF
few | TRBJ2-1 | TRBV14 | - | TGTGCCAGCAGCCCCGTGGGGGCGGGGGCCTACAATGAGCAGTTCTTC | CASSPVGAGAYNEQFF
many | TRBJ2-5 | TRBV28 | - | TGTGCCAGCAGTAGGGGGGTCATGTACTTC | CASSRGVMYF
- | TRBJ2-2 | TRBV6-1 | - | TGTGCCAGCAGCCGTCCCTCGGCGGGACAGCCGAACACCGGGGAGCTGTTTTTT | CASSRPSAGQPNTGELFF
many | TRBJ2-7 | TRBV4-3 | - | TGCGCCAGCAGCCAAGAAGAGGCAGGGGGGTCCTACGAGCAGTACTTC | CASSQEEAGGSYEQYF
once | TRBJ2-5 | TRBV20-1 | - | TGCAGGGCTAGTGGGAAGGGGCAGACCCAGTACTTC | CRASGKGQTQYF
- | TRBJ2-2 | TRBV20-1 | TRBD2 | TGCAGTGCCCAACTGCCTAGCGGATTCGCGAACACCGGGGAGCTGTTTTTT | CSAQLPSGFANTGELFF
- | TRBJ2-7 | TRBV6-2/TRBV6-3 | - | TGTGCCAGCAAACGCGGGACGGACACGGGCCCCGAGCAGTACTTC | CASKRGTDTGPEQYF
few | TRBJ2-7 | TRBV10-3 | - | TGTGCCATCAGTCCCCAACCCGCCTACGAGCAGTACTTC | CAISPQPAYEQYF
many | TRBJ2-7 | TRBV5-5 | - | TGTGCCAGCACGACAGCTTCCTACGAGCAGTACTTC | CASTTASYEQYF
- | TRBJ2-1 | TRBV27 | - | TGTGCCAGCAGTCCTGGGGGCCCTCTCTCCTACAATGAGCAGTTCTTC | CASSPGGPLSYNEQFF
few | TRBJ2-5 | TRBV12-3/TRBV12-4 | - | TGTGCCAGCAGTTATGGAGTATGGGAGACCCAGTACTTC | CASSYGVWETQYF
many | TRBJ2-7 | TRBV28 | - | TGTGCCAGCCTAGGTATGTACGCAGCCTACGAGCAGTACTTC | CASLGMYAAYEQYF
- | TRBJ2-1 | TRBV30 | - | TGTGCCTGGAGTTCCGGGGTCGTTGAGCAGTTCTTC | CAWSSGVVEQFF
- | TRBJ2-1 | TRBV20-1 | TRBD2 | TGCAGTGCGTGGAGCGGGAGCCACAATGAGCAGTTCTTC | CSAWSGSHNEQFF
few | TRBJ1-2 | TRBV2 | TRBD1 | TGTGCCAGCAGTATGACAGGGTATCTTAGGCAAGGCTACACCTTC | CASSMTGYLRQGYTF
many | TRBJ2-7 | TRBV10-3 | - | TGTGCCATCAGTGTAAGGCCTAGAGACGACGGGCAGTACTTC | CAISVRPRDDGQYF
- | TRBJ2-5 | TRBV2 | - | TGTGCCAGCATGGGGGCGCGGGGTGAGACCCAGTACTTC | CASMGARGETQYF
few | TRBJ2-5 | TRBV5-1 | - | TGCGCCAGCACCCGCAGAGACAGAGAGACCCAGTACTTC | CASTRRDRETQYF
- | TRBJ2-3 | TRBV7-9 | - | TGTGCCAGCAGCTCTCATGATCGGATTATCACAGATACGCAGTATTTT | CASSSHDRIITDTQYF
few | TRBJ2-3 | TRBV5-1 | - | TGCGCCAGCAGCTTGCAGCCAGGGAGGAGCACAGATACGCAGTATTTT | CASSLQPGRSTDTQYF
few | TRBJ2-7 | TRBV18 | TRBD2 | TGTGCCAGCTCACCCCCAACTAGCGGGGGGCACGAGCAGTACTTC | CASSPPTSGGHEQYF
few | TRBJ2-1 | TRBV10-3 | TRBD2 | TGTGCCACCGGGACTAGCGGTACCTACAATGAGCAGTTCTTC | CATGTSGTYNEQFF
once | TRBJ1-4 | TRBV10-3 | - | TGTGCCATCAGTGGCGGATATGAAAAACTGTTTTTT | CAISGGYEKLFF
few | TRBJ2-1 | TRBV7-2 | - | TGTGCCAGCAGCTTACGAGGACTACCGCCGGGCGAGCAGTTCTTC | CASSLRGLPPGEQFF
few | TRBJ1-1 | TRBV7-3 | - | TGTGCCAGCAGCGATCCGGGATCGAACACTGAAGCTTTCTTT | CASSDPGSNTEAFF
many | TRBJ2-1 | TRBV9 | - | TGTGCCAGCAGCGCGAGGATGAACAATGAGCAGTTCTTC | CASSARMNNEQFF
many | TRBJ2-4 | TRBV10-3 | - | TGTGCCATCAGTGACACGGGACGGAAAAACATTCAGTACTTC | CAISDTGRKNIQYF
few | TRBJ1-5 | TRBV12-3/TRBV12-4 | TRBD1 | TGTGCCAGCAGTCCCCACACAGGGGGCAATCAGCCCCAGCATTTT | CASSPHTGGNQPQHF
few | TRBJ2-3 | TRBV20-1 | TRBD2 | TGCAGTGCTTCCCGGCGGCTAGCGGGGGGTGATACGCAGTATTTT | CSASRRLAGGDTQYF
- | TRBJ1-4 | TRBV6-5 | TRBD1 | TGTGCCAGCAGTCGGGACAGGGAGGTTGAAAAACTGTTTTTT | CASSRDREVEKLFF